One and the same sample provided the 3 T cell receptor beta chains below, sequenced in a study of blood T cell repertoires in COVID-19. Sequenced by immunoSEQ multiplex PCR; TCRdb stores in-frame clones only, minus some. The sample lists about 290,000 clones, nearly 90% occurring once. The sequenced sample was peripheral blood. The source is a woman aged 30 to 39 with COVID-19, enrolled during active disease.

This clone was counted between two and nine times. The chain employs TRBV5-6 and TRBJ1-3; 8 positions match TRBD1. CDR1 is SGHDT, CDR2 YYEEEE, per germline. The CDR3 runs to 16 residues. With 4 bases clipped from V and 4 bases from J, the junction kept 10 bases outside the gene matches. The CDR3 nucleotides are TGTGCCAGCAGCACACTGAGTGGGACAGGCGGAAACACCATATATTTT. Its protein product is CASSTLSGTGGNTIYF.

The chain joins TRBV5-1 to TRBJ1-4; 7 bases align to TRBD1. The J segment lost 3 bases and the V segment lost 0 bases, leaving 11 bases of the junction unmatched. The CDR3 extends over 18 amino acids. Germline V gives CDR1 SGHRS, CDR2 YFSETQ. This chain's CDR3 is CASSLDHAGGRPNEKLFF. For the CDR3, the DNA is TGCGCCAGCAGCTTGGACCACGCAGGGGGACGGCCTAATGAAAAACTGTTTTTT.

Worth noting for this clone: The limits of the CDR3 on the DNA are not certain, so only TCRdb's listed CDR3 is given. This chain links TRBV2 with TRBJ2-5; no check of the table's D call, TRBD2, against the DNA was made. The CDR3 is made up of 13 amino acids, end residues included. Germline V gene lookup returns CDR1 SNHLY and CDR2 FYNNEI. The CDR3: CASSVGRGSGINF.